Listed here are 14 T cell receptor beta chains from one sample, sequenced in a study of cytomegalovirus exposure and HLA in healthy donors. The primer mix had 60 Vbeta and 13 Jbeta primers. The assay was immunoSEQ multiplex PCR, and TCRdb's table has in-frame clones only and misses some. The sample shows about 200,000 clones, about 80% of them seen only once. Sequences were obtained from PBMCs. These receptors were taken from a man in his forties in good health and CMV-seropositive.

The genes are TRBV7-2 and TRBJ1-1, with D uncertain. This CDR3 comprises 12 residues. Germline V gene sequence: CDR1 SGHTA, CDR2 FQGNSA. Trimming left V 4 bases short and J 8 bases short, with 11 bases between. In DNA, the CDR3 is TGTGCCAGCAGCTCCCTTGCCAGAGAAGCTTTCTTT. Translation: CASSSLAREAFF.

This clone appeared a few times. The CDR3 spells CASAPGGDYNSPLHF. The CDR3 DNA reads as TGTGCCAGCGCCCCAGGGGGAGACTATAATTCACCCCTCCACTTT. V usage is TRBV6-5 and J usage is TRBJ1-6; 7 bases fit TRBD1. V was clipped by 8 bases and J by 3 bases; unmatched bases: 7. Per germline, CDR1 MNHEY and CDR2 SVGAGI. This CDR3 region has 15 residues.

CDR3 nucleotide sequence: TGTGCCAGCAGTTTGAGCCTAGCGGGGGGGCGAGAGACCCAGTACTTC. Amino acids: CASSLSLAGGRETQYF. This rearrangement joins TRBV27 to TRBJ2-5, with 12 bases matching TRBD2. The germline CDR1 and CDR2 sequences are MNHEY and SMNVEV (reference sequence). The CDR3 runs 16 residues. After removal of 3 bases from V and 4 bases from J, the junction contained 6 bases not matched to a gene.

V gene TRBV5-4 combines with J gene TRBJ2-5; D remains unclear. Trimming shortened V by 5 bases and J by 5 bases, and 16 bases separated the two germline ends. Germline values: CDR1 SGHNT, CDR2 YYREEE (reference sequence). The CDR3 is 14 amino acids. As DNA, the CDR3 is TGTGCCAGCAGTCACCCCGGAGCTTTGGAGACCCAGTACTTC. This codes for CASSHPGALETQYF.

The rearrangement links TRBV9 to TRBJ1-4, with 10 nucleotides matching TRBD1. The V and J ends lost 0 bases and 4 bases, in that order; junction bases with no gene match: 9. This CDR3 has 18 amino acids. From germline, CDR1 is SGDLS and CDR2 YYNGEE. This CDR3 is CASSVGRGQGPINEKLFF. CDR3 in DNA: TGTGCCAGCAGCGTAGGTCGGGGACAGGGGCCAATTAATGAAAAACTGTTTTTT.

The genes are TRBV5-4 and TRBJ2-1; 9 positions agree with TRBD2. V lost 2 bases to trimming and J lost 0 bases; unmatched junction nucleotides: 0. This CDR3 is built from 15 residues. Germline CDR1 SGHNT, CDR2 YYREEE (reference sequence). Written as DNA, the CDR3 is TGTGCCAGCAGCTTTAGCGGGGGCTCCTACAATGAGCAGTTCTTC. Translation: CASSFSGGSYNEQFF. Supplemented by reference TRBV5-4 and TRBJ2-1, the full variable domain reads ETGVTQSPTHLIKTRGQQVTLRCSSQSGHNTVSWYQQALGQGPQFIFQYYREEENGRGNFPPRFSGLQFPNYSSELNVNALELDDSALYLCASSFSGGSYNEQFFGPGTRLTVL.

This chain links TRBV10-3 with TRBJ2-5, with D tentatively TRBD1 (6 bases). Gene TRBJ2-7 matches the end of the DNA better, so the J call may be wrong. CDR3 length: 13 residues. CDR1 ENHRY and CDR2 SYGVKD come from the germline V gene. CDR3 amino acids: CAISQIGQHEQYF. CDR3 bases: TGTGCCATCAGCCAAATTGGACAGCACGAGCAGTACTTC.

This clone occurred once. The rearrangement links TRBV7-9 to TRBJ2-3; 8 nucleotides agree with TRBD1. The CDR3 has 16 residues. The V and J ends lost 7 bases and 0 bases, in that order; junction bases with no gene match: 9. The germline CDR1 and CDR2 sequences are SEHNR and FQNEAQ (reference sequence). The CDR3 region has the DNA TGTGCCAGCACCTCAACAGGGGGACCTAGCACAGATACGCAGTATTTT. Encoded protein: CASTSTGGPSTDTQYF.

V is TRBV2 and J is TRBJ2-5; D may be TRBD2 (6 bases). V dropped 1 base and J dropped 5 bases, with 17 bases sitting between them. The CDR3 is 16 residues long. The germline CDR1 and CDR2 sequences are SNHLY and FYNNEI. As DNA, the CDR3 is TGTGCCAGCAGTGAAGGTGTCAAGATCGGAGGGGAGACCCAGTACTTC. Protein product: CASSEGVKIGGETQYF. Filled out from reference TRBV2 and TRBJ2-5, the complete variable domain reads EPEVTQTPSHQVTQMGQEVILRCVPISNHLYFYWYRQILGQKVEFLVSFYNNEISEKSEIFDDQFSVERPDGSNFTLKIRSTKLEDSAMYFCASSEGVKIGGETQYFGPGTRLLVL.

This chain joins TRBV19 and TRBJ2-1; 7 positions agree with TRBD1. This CDR3 has 15 amino acids. V lost 1 base to trimming and J lost 5 bases; unmatched junction nucleotides: 5. Germline assignment: CDR1 LNHDA and CDR2 SQIVND (reference sequence). The CDR3 DNA reads as TGTGCCAGTAGTATAGCCGGGACAGCTGACAATGAGCAGTTCTTC. This gives the protein CASSIAGTADNEQFF.

The genes are TRBV10-3 and TRBJ2-6, with TRBD1 identical over 7 bases. Germline V gene sequence: CDR1 ENHRY, CDR2 SYGVKD. V was pared by 11 bases and J by 0 bases, with 10 bases of the junction left unmatched. The CDR3 loop spans 16 amino acids. The DNA of the CDR3 is TGTGCCGCAACCCCGGGACAGCCCTCTGGGGCCAACGTCCTGACTTTC. It is translated as CAATPGQPSGANVLTF.

The chain joins TRBV29-1 to TRBJ2-7; 7 bases are shared with TRBD2. The germline gives CDR1 SQVTM, CDR2 ANQGSEA. The ends lost 0 bases at V and 2 bases at J; junction bases unmatched: 4. This CDR3 spans 14 amino acids. DNA of the CDR3: TGCAGCGTTGAAGATCCACTAGCGACCTACGAGCAGTACTTC. This codes for CSVEDPLATYEQYF.

CDR3 in amino acids: CASRDRQNTEAFF. The CDR3 nucleotides read TGCGCCAGCCGGGACAGACAAAACACTGAAGCTTTCTTT. V and J are TRBV5-1 and TRBJ1-1; TRBD1 matches at 7 bases. Germline CDR1 SGHRS, CDR2 YFSETQ. Trimming cost V 7 bases and J 2 bases; bases outside gene matches: 5. The CDR3 is made up of 13 amino acids.

This clone appeared once. The CDR3 reads CASSFDSTGELFF. The CDR3 nucleotides read TGTGCCAGCAGCTTCGACAGCACCGGGGAGCTGTTTTTT. V usage is TRBV7-2 and J usage is TRBJ2-2; maybe TRBD1 (5 bases). The CDR3 totals 13 residues. Germline lookup yields CDR1 SGHTA and CDR2 FQGNSA. The ends were cut back, 3 bases at V and 4 bases at J, with 6 bases in the middle.